This TCR beta chain was sequenced for a study of OX40 agonist ivuxolimab in advanced cancers. Across the whole study: Patients were around 83% male with ages about 23 to 80, mean about 60. Participants could have had prior anti-PD-1, anti-PD-L1 or anti-CTLA-4 therapy, and more than 35% had some.

The table came from immunoSEQ multiplex PCR; TCRdb's copy has only in-frame clones and leaves some out. Here the sample spans tens of thousands of clones, about 88% being singletons. This clone was seen a single time. V lost 6 bases, J lost 1 base, and 16 bases lay in between. Looked up from germline, CDR1 is MNHEY and CDR2 is SMNVEV (reference sequence). CDR3 length equals 16 residues. This material consisted of CD4+ or CD8+ T cells sorted from blood, taken in a trial of the OX40 agonist ivuxolimab. The clonotype comes from an adult with an advanced solid tumor such as melanoma, head and neck, liver or kidney cancer. The rearrangement joins TRBV27 to TRBJ1-5, with no clear D. CDR3 sequence reads: CASSITYTGSNQPQHF. Written as DNA, the CDR3 is TGTGCCAGCAGCATTACATACACCGGGAGCAATCAGCCCCAGCATTTT.